The 29 T cell receptor beta chains listed next were all sequenced from one sample in a study of vaccination and CD4 T cells after COVID-19. For these receptors, no antigen is known. Treatment denoted: roughly ten-day PBMC culture with coronavirus spike peptide pools or control peptides (ViraFEST assay). Oncomine TCR Beta short-read sequencing was applied to DNA from cultured CD4+ T cells. Using its own MiXCR run on the PCR reads, TCRdb lists one record per CDR3 protein. This sample yields roughly 20,000 distinct CDR3 sequences, of which around 68% are seen a single time; roughly 23% belongs to the top ten. The sample here was CD4+ T cells from blood, cultured in vitro, taken before SARS-CoV-2 vaccination. The source is a human donor who received a COVID-19 vaccine.

The chain's CDR3 is CASSFSETQYF. The CDR3 DNA is TGCGCCAGCAGCTTTAGCGAGACCCAGTACTTC. The chain links TRBV5-1 to TRBJ2-5; no clear D. The V and J ends lost 2 bases and 5 bases respectively, with 4 bases between them. Germline CDR1 SGHRS, CDR2 YFSETQ. The CDR3 sequence is 11 residues long.

The chain links TRBV7-2 to TRBJ1-3; possibly TRBD1 for D (6 bases). V lost 1 base and J lost 1, with 14 bases in between. The CDR3 covers 17 residues. Germline CDR1 reads SGHTA; CDR2 reads FQGNSA. The CDR3 region is CASSLGGGRGSGNTIYF. CDR3 nucleotides: TGTGCCAGCAGCTTAGGGGGGGGCAGGGGATCTGGAAACACCATATATTTT.

This clonotype was counted between two and nine times. V and J are TRBV7-9 and TRBJ1-6; maybe TRBD1 (5 bases). The germline V gene has CDR1 SEHNR and CDR2 FQNEAQ (reference sequence). The CDR3 contains 18 residues. V was clipped by 2 bases and J by 5 bases, with 19 bases between them. The CDR3 DNA sequence: TGTGCCAGCAGCTTATGGAGATTCAGAGGGGAGGATAATTCACCCCTCCACTTT. Its protein is CASSLWRFRGEDNSPLHF.

The rearrangement links TRBV27 to TRBJ1-1, with D tentatively TRBD1 (6 bases). V lost 9 bases to trimming and J lost 4 bases, with 15 bases between them. The CDR3 covers 13 residues. Germline V gene data show CDR1 as MNHEY and CDR2 as SMNVEV (reference sequence). The CDR3 DNA is TGTGCCAGGAGGGGGGCTTGGAGCACTGAAGCTTTCTTT. Its translation is CARRGAWSTEAFF.

V and J are TRBV30 and TRBJ1-3, with unresolved D. CDR1 and CDR2 from the germline V gene are GTSNPN and SVGIG (reference sequence). Trimming stripped 1 base from V and 0 bases from J, with 10 bases between. The CDR3 runs 15 residues. As DNA, the CDR3 is TGTGCCTGGAGTGGAAACGGCTTCTCTGGAAACACCATATATTTT. Protein product: CAWSGNGFSGNTIYF.

This sequence joins TRBV6-5 and TRBJ1-6; 9 bases line up with TRBD1. The CDR3 spans 16 residues. Germline V gene sequence: CDR1 MNHEY, CDR2 SVGAGI. The J segment lost 9 bases and the V segment lost 0 bases, leaving 6 bases of the junction unmatched. CDR3 DNA sequence: TGTGCCAGCAGTTACTCGGCCGGGACAGGGCTTTCACCCCTCCACTTT. As protein: CASSYSAGTGLSPLHF.

The chain has TRBV19 and TRBJ2-3, with 11 bases identical to TRBD2. The CDR3 has 13 residues. The ends lost 10 bases at V and 7 bases at J; junction bases unmatched: 7. The V gene's germline CDR1 is LNHDA and CDR2 SQIVND (reference sequence). The CDR3 nucleotides read TGTGCCACCGCTAGCGGGGGGATTTATACGCAGTATTTT. Amino acids: CATASGGIYTQYF.

This chain connects TRBV30 to TRBJ1-2; D is unclear. Germline CDR1 and CDR2: GTSNPN and SVGIG (reference sequence). The V gene lost 5 bases and the J gene lost 3 bases, with 13 bases spanning the gap. CDR3 length equals 13 residues. The CDR3: CAWAESKDYGYTF. The CDR3 bases are TGTGCCTGGGCTGAGAGCAAGGACTATGGCTACACCTTC. The full variable domain, in which reference TRBV30 and TRBJ1-2 provide the parts outside the CDR3, is SQTIHQWPATLVQPVGSPLSLECTVEGTSNPNLYWYRQAAGRGLQLLFYSVGIGQISSEVPQNLSASRPQDRQFILSSKKLLLSDSGFYLCAWAESKDYGYTFGSGTRLTVV.

V is TRBV20-1 and J is TRBJ2-5, with D possibly TRBD2 on 6 matching bases. CDR3 length: 13 residues. CDR1 and CDR2 from the germline V gene are DFQATT and SNEGSKA (reference sequence). V gave up 4 bases and J gave up 5 bases, with 14 bases separating them. This chain's CDR3 is CSAMYGGGETQYF. The CDR3 DNA follows: TGCAGTGCTATGTACGGGGGAGGTGAGACCCAGTACTTC.

V is TRBV20-1 and J is TRBJ2-1; D uncertain. This CDR3 comprises 12 residues. V was shortened by 1 base and J by 3 bases, with 4 bases between the two germline ends. The V gene's germline CDR1 is DFQATT and CDR2 SNEGSKA (reference sequence). Here the CDR3 reads CSARVGYNEQFF. CDR3 nucleotides: TGCAGTGCTAGAGTGGGCTACAATGAGCAGTTCTTC.

The chain uses TRBV2 and TRBJ1-2; weak D call: TRBD1 (6 bases). Germline lookup yields CDR1 SNHLY and CDR2 FYNNEI. The CDR3 contains 15 residues. Between the trimmed V and J ends, which lost 5 bases and 0 bases, there was a span of 13 bases. CDR3 sequence: CASSLGGFSNYGYTF. As DNA, the CDR3 is TGTGCCAGCAGTTTAGGGGGGTTTTCTAACTATGGCTACACCTTC.

The chain recombines TRBV11-3 with TRBJ1-2, with 7 nucleotides matching TRBD1. J was trimmed by 3 bases and V by 5 bases; bases with no gene match: 6. Germline V CDR1 and CDR2: SGHNT, YENEEA. This CDR3 has 14 residues. The CDR3 sequence: CASSKGGLHYGYTF. DNA for the CDR3: TGTGCCAGCAGCAAAGGGGGCCTCCACTATGGCTACACCTTC.

This clonotype was recorded a few times. Here the CDR3 DNA reads TGCGCCAGTAGAGCGGGGGAGGGTGATACGCAGTATTTT. It codes for CASRAGEGDTQYF. This sequence joins TRBV10-1 and TRBJ2-3, with 8 positions matching TRBD2. Germline V gives CDR1 WNHNN, CDR2 SYGVQD (reference sequence). Trimming at V came to 9 bases and at J to 6 bases, leaving 8 bases not matched to a gene. This CDR3 has 13 amino acids.

The chain combines TRBV29-1 with TRBJ1-2; D gene uncertain. CDR1 and CDR2 (germline): SQVTM, ANQGSEA. The CDR3 runs 13 residues. V shed 2 bases and J shed 4 bases, with 11 bases lying between them. This chain's CDR3 is CSVEPRGSYGYTF. CDR3 nucleotides: TGCAGCGTTGAACCACGGGGTAGCTATGGCTACACCTTC.

This clonotype appeared a few times. The chain couples TRBV19 to TRBJ1-2; TRBD1 might be the D (5 bases). Germline V lookup: CDR1 LNHDA, CDR2 SQIVND (reference sequence). Trimming took off 4 bases at V and 3 bases at J, with 12 bases between the two ends. The CDR3 contains 14 residues. The CDR3 spells CASSTQGNDYGYTF. DNA of the CDR3: TGTGCCAGTAGTACCCAGGGTAATGACTATGGCTACACCTTC.

This clonotype was recorded a few times. The chain employs TRBV19 and TRBJ1-5; a possible D gene is TRBD1 (6 bases). There are 15 residues in the CDR3. CDR1 is LNHDA, CDR2 SQIVND, per germline (reference sequence). Between the trimmed V and J ends, which lost 6 bases and 3 bases, there was a span of 15 bases. This chain's CDR3 is CASRAPTGSNQPQHF. The CDR3 DNA reads as TGTGCCAGTAGGGCCCCTACAGGGTCCAATCAGCCCCAGCATTTT.

This clonotype was found a few times. This sequence joins TRBV27 and TRBJ1-2, with D perhaps matching TRBD1 (5 bases). The CDR3 extends over 16 amino acids. V was shortened by 3 bases and J by 2 bases, with 16 bases between the two germline ends. Looked up from germline, CDR1 is MNHEY and CDR2 is SMNVEV (reference sequence). CDR3 coding DNA: TGTGCCAGCAGTTTCTACCCCCCGGGACCAAACTATGGCTACACCTTC. Protein sequence: CASSFYPPGPNYGYTF.

The V call is TRBV6-1, the J call TRBJ2-5; 8 bases fit TRBD1. The CDR3 runs 15 residues. Germline V CDR1 and CDR2: MNHNS, SASEGT. After removal of 8 bases from V and 8 bases from J, the junction contained 16 bases not matched to a gene. The CDR3 sequence: CASFRTQDRAFTQYF. DNA of the CDR3: TGTGCCAGCTTTCGAACGCAGGACAGGGCTTTCACCCAGTACTTC.

This clonotype was recorded a few times. The V gene is TRBV18, the J gene TRBJ1-2; D is possibly TRBD1 (6 bases). Deletions cut 2 bases from V and 0 bases from J, with 10 bases between. Germline CDR1 is KGHSH and CDR2 is LQKENI. CDR3 size: 15 residues. For the CDR3, the DNA is TGTGCCAGCTCACCAGGAACAGGGCCTAACTATGGCTACACCTTC. Residues: CASSPGTGPNYGYTF.

The rearrangement uses TRBV25-1 and TRBJ2-7; TRBD1 agrees at 7 bases. Germline loops: CDR1 MGHDK, CDR2 SYGVNS. The junction had 4 bases not matched to a gene; V was cut back by 3 bases and J by 5 bases. The CDR3 runs 13 residues. The chain's CDR3 is CASSDSDRDEQYF. The CDR3 DNA sequence: TGTGCCAGCAGTGATTCAGACAGGGACGAGCAGTACTTC.

The chain combines TRBV2 with TRBJ2-7; D uncertain. The germline gives CDR1 SNHLY, CDR2 FYNNEI. V dropped 2 bases and J dropped 5 bases, with 10 bases sitting between them. The CDR3 sequence is 13 residues long. The CDR3 nucleotides are TGTGCCAGCAGTGAATCAGGTAACCACGAGCAGTACTTC. This encodes CASSESGNHEQYF.

V usage is TRBV20-1 and J usage is TRBJ1-2; possible D gene TRBD1, 6 bases. The germline CDR1 and CDR2 sequences are DFQATT and SNEGSKA (reference sequence). The length of the CDR3 is 13 residues. Trimming stripped 3 bases from V and 0 bases from J, with 8 bases between. CDR3 bases: TGCAGTGCTAGTGGACAGACTAACTATGGCTACACCTTC. Amino acids: CSASGQTNYGYTF.

This clonotype was seen once. The chain is built from TRBV19 and TRBJ1-2; 10 positions agree with TRBD1. The CDR3 is made up of 17 amino acids. The V gene end was trimmed by 6 bases and the J gene end by 6 bases; junction bases not matched to a gene: 16. CDR1 and CDR2 from the germline V gene are LNHDA and SQIVND (reference sequence). In nucleotides, the CDR3 is TGTGCCAGTAGCATGGGGACAGGGGACCAGTTTGGAAATGGCTACACCTTC. Translated, it gives CASSMGTGDQFGNGYTF.

The V gene is TRBV25-1, the J gene TRBJ1-2; 10 positions agree with TRBD1. Germline loops: CDR1 MGHDK, CDR2 SYGVNS. The CDR3 totals 17 residues. The J segment lost 3 bases and the V segment lost 0 bases, leaving 7 bases of the junction unmatched. CDR3 bases: TGTGCCAGCAGTGAATATTATGACGGACAGGGGGACTATGGCTACACCTTC. Its translation: CASSEYYDGQGDYGYTF.

This clonotype is labeled medium-sized (0.01 to 0.1%). The J gene is TRBJ2-5, the V gene TRBV20-1, with 8 bases matching TRBD1. With V trimmed by 7 bases and J by 1 base, 5 bases remained unmatched. Germline CDR1 and CDR2: DFQATT and SNEGSKA (reference sequence). CDR3 size: 13 residues. For the CDR3, the DNA is TGCAGTGGCAGGGGGCCTCTCCAAGAGACCCAGTACTTC. Its translation: CSGRGPLQETQYF.

This chain links TRBV6-1 with TRBJ1-6; tentative D call: TRBD1 (5 bases). V dropped 6 bases and J dropped 0 bases, with 18 bases sitting between them. The CDR3 loop spans 18 amino acids. CDR1 and CDR2 (germline): MNHNS, SASEGT. Here the CDR3 reads CASSTSLTASSYNSPLHF. The CDR3 DNA follows: TGTGCCAGCAGCACTAGCCTGACAGCGAGCTCCTATAATTCACCCCTCCACTTT.

J is TRBJ2-2 and V is TRBV2; TRBD2 aligns across 15 bases. CDR3 length: 17 residues. Germline V gene data show CDR1 as SNHLY and CDR2 as FYNNEI. The trim removed 7 bases at V and 2 bases at J, leaving 5 bases unmatched. CDR3 in amino acids: CASTRTSGGANTGELFF. CDR3 DNA: TGTGCCAGCACCCGGACTAGCGGGGGGGCAAACACCGGGGAGCTGTTTTTT.

This clonotype has just a few counts. The chain uses TRBV7-3 and TRBJ2-3; possibly TRBD2 for D (5 bases). V dropped 4 bases and J dropped 9 bases, with 11 bases sitting between them. CDR1 and CDR2 (germline): SGHTA, FQGTGA. CDR3 length: 12 residues. The CDR3 DNA reads TGTGCCAGCAGCTCCTACGAGGGCACGCAGTATTTT. Amino acid sequence: CASSSYEGTQYF.

The chain combines TRBV24-1 with TRBJ1-1; a weak D match, TRBD1 (5 bases). From germline, CDR1 is KGHDR and CDR2 SFDVKD. The CDR3 totals 15 residues. V dropped 2 bases and J dropped 4 bases, with 13 bases sitting between them. CDR3 in DNA: TGTGCCACCAGTGATTCGGCGATCCAGGGCACTGAAGCTTTCTTT. This gives the protein CATSDSAIQGTEAFF.